The 24 T cell receptor beta chains below were found in one sample sequenced in a study of blood T cells in healthy people across ages. Primed by a sample-barcoded 5' primer and a J-beta primer mix, a second PCR proceeded for about 7 to 11 cycles. TCRdb re-derived calls from the 5' RACE reads in MiXCR, one entry per CDR3 protein. The sample yields about 580,000 distinct CDR3 sequences, around half seen once. Sample: blood. These receptor sequences come from an elderly man in good health.

This clonotype was counted ten times or more. J is TRBJ1-5 and V is TRBV6-5; 7 nucleotides align to TRBD1. V was clipped by 6 bases and J by 0 bases; unmatched bases: 5. Germline V gives CDR1 MNHEY, CDR2 SVGAGI. The CDR3 has 15 residues. The CDR3 loop is CASSPGTVSNQPQHF. CDR3 sequence (DNA): TGTGCCAGCAGCCCTGGGACAGTTAGCAATCAGCCCCAGCATTTT.

This clonotype was recorded a few times. The V call is TRBV12-3 or TRBV12-4, the J call TRBJ2-3; 7 nucleotides line up with TRBD2. V trimming: 10 bases; J trimming: 4 bases; junction bases outside the gene matches: 8. The CDR3 covers 13 residues. The CDR3 DNA is TGTGCCACAACGCAACTAGCGCCAGATACGCAGTATTTT. As protein: CATTQLAPDTQYF.

This chain connects TRBV24-1 to TRBJ2-2; unclear D gene. Trimming removed 1 base from V and 4 bases from J, with 6 bases in between. This CDR3 contains 14 residues. Germline CDR1 KGHDR, CDR2 SFDVKD. The CDR3 coding sequence is TGTGCCACCAGTGATTTATTGTTCACCGGGGAGCTGTTTTTT. Translation: CATSDLLFTGELFF.

This chain connects TRBV18 to TRBJ1-5; D is possibly TRBD1 (5 bases). This CDR3 has 15 residues. Trimming shortened V by 3 bases and J by 1 base, and 10 bases separated the two germline ends. Per the germline V gene, CDR1 is KGHSH and CDR2 is LQKENI. CDR3 sequence: CASSPDSISNQPQHF. In DNA form, the CDR3 reads TGTGCCAGCTCACCCGACAGCATAAGCAATCAGCCCCAGCATTTT.

V is TRBV28 and J is TRBJ2-2, with TRBD2 identical over 10 bases. The V gene end was trimmed by 5 bases and the J gene end by 5 bases; junction bases not matched to a gene: 11. CDR1 is MDHEN and CDR2 is SYDVKM in the germline V gene. The CDR3 is 17 amino acids. The CDR3 protein is CASSALRLAGATGELFF. In DNA, the CDR3 is TGTGCCAGCAGTGCCTTACGGCTAGCGGGGGCTACCGGGGAGCTGTTTTTT.

This clonotype has just a few counts. The chain combines TRBV20-1 with TRBJ1-1; unclear D gene. In germline, CDR1 is DFQATT, CDR2 SNEGSKA (reference sequence). Trimming shortened V by 0 bases and J by 2 bases, and 13 bases separated the two germline ends. The CDR3 is made up of 15 amino acids. The CDR3 loop reads CSARDPLRVNTEAFF. CDR3 sequence (DNA): TGCAGTGCTAGAGACCCCCTACGAGTTAACACTGAAGCTTTCTTT.

The chain couples TRBV7-9 to TRBJ1-5, with D possibly TRBD1 on 5 matching bases. There are 13 residues in the CDR3. The germline V gene encodes CDR1 SEHNR and CDR2 FQNEAQ (reference sequence). V lost 1 base and J 4 bases, leaving 5 bases between the germline ends. The CDR3 here is CASSLGQNQPQHF. The CDR3 nucleotides read TGTGCCAGCAGCTTAGGACAGAATCAGCCCCAGCATTTT.

This clonotype occurred a few times. The V gene is TRBV28, the J gene TRBJ2-3, with 11 bases identical to TRBD2. The germline gives CDR1 MDHEN, CDR2 SYDVKM. Germline trimming cut 6 bases from V and 4 bases from J; bases unmatched to any gene: 6. CDR3 size: 15 residues. CDR3 sequence (DNA): TGTGCCAGCAGCCTTACTAGCGGGAGTGCAGATACGCAGTATTTT. As protein: CASSLTSGSADTQYF.

The V call is TRBV20-1, the J call TRBJ2-4; weak D call: TRBD2 (6 bases). The V end was cut by 3 bases, the J end by 1 base, with 16 bases between. CDR3 length: 16 residues. The germline V gene has CDR1 DFQATT and CDR2 SNEGSKA (reference sequence). The CDR3 sequence is CSARRARGNAKNIQYF. CDR3 DNA: TGCAGTGCTAGGAGGGCACGGGGGAACGCCAAAAACATTCAGTACTTC.

The chain couples TRBV6-4 to TRBJ2-3, with no clear D. Germline V gives CDR1 MRHNA, CDR2 SNTAGT. This CDR3 is 15 amino acids long. V was cut by 3 bases and J by 0 bases, with 10 bases left in between. Written as DNA, the CDR3 is TGTGCCAGCAGTGAATCGCCGGACAGCACAGATACGCAGTATTTT. Encoded protein: CASSESPDSTDTQYF.

The rearrangement uses TRBV7-9 and TRBJ2-5; tentatively, D is TRBD2 (7 bases). V was trimmed by 1 base and J by 5 bases, leaving 11 bases between them. There are 14 residues in the CDR3. The germline V gene has CDR1 SEHNR and CDR2 FQNEAQ (reference sequence). The CDR3 loop is CASSLGGGWETQYF. Here the CDR3 DNA reads TGTGCCAGCAGCTTAGGGGGGGGCTGGGAGACCCAGTACTTC.

The rearrangement joins TRBV10-3 to TRBJ2-1; 14 bases agree with TRBD2. V trimming: 7 bases; J trimming: 6 bases; junction bases outside the gene matches: 8. The CDR3 covers 16 residues. In germline, CDR1 is ENHRY, CDR2 SYGVKD. CDR3 coding DNA: TGTGCCATCAAAGCGGGACTAGCGGGAGTTAGCAATGAGCAGTTCTTC. Translating it yields CAIKAGLAGVSNEQFF.

The rearrangement links TRBV5-5 to TRBJ2-3; D uncertain. Trimming took off 1 base at V and 4 bases at J, with 10 bases between the two ends. The length of the CDR3 is 14 residues. CDR1 SGHKS and CDR2 YYEKEE come from the germline V gene (reference sequence). CDR3 loop: CASSLWWKADTQYF. CDR3 DNA sequence: TGTGCCAGCAGCTTGTGGTGGAAAGCAGATACGCAGTATTTT. The variable domain in full, completed from reference TRBV5-5 and TRBJ2-3, reads DAGVTQSPTHLIKTRGQQVTLRCSPISGHKSVSWYQQVLGQGPQFIFQYYEKEERGRGNFPDRFSARQFPNYSSELNVNALLLGDSALYLCASSLWWKADTQYFGPGTRLTVL.

V usage is TRBV20-1 and J usage is TRBJ1-1; perhaps TRBD1 as D (6 bases). Germline CDR1 reads DFQATT; CDR2 reads SNEGSKA (reference sequence). The CDR3 runs to 14 residues. The V end lost 1 base, the J end lost 2 bases, and 11 bases lay between the germline ends. CDR3 DNA: TGCAGTGCTAGAGCGGAACAGGGCAACACTGAAGCTTTCTTT. Its translation: CSARAEQGNTEAFF.

This clonotype was counted ten times or more. This chain uses TRBV7-9 with TRBJ2-7; no clear D gene. CDR1 is SEHNR, CDR2 FQNEAQ, per germline (reference sequence). The CDR3 has 14 residues. Trimming pared 0 bases from V and 4 bases from J, leaving 10 bases between. The CDR3 nucleotides read TGTGCCAGCAGCTTAGCGGGCGGAGAATACGAGCAGTACTTC. Its protein product is CASSLAGGEYEQYF.

The chain joins TRBV3-1 to TRBJ2-7; D possibly corresponds to TRBD1 (6 bases). CDR1 and CDR2 (germline): LGHDT, YNNKEL (reference sequence). This CDR3 is built from 15 residues. Trimming took off 0 bases at V and 4 bases at J, with 13 bases between the two ends. This CDR3 reads CASSQESQGRYEQYF. CDR3 coding DNA: TGTGCCAGCAGCCAAGAGAGTCAGGGGCGATACGAGCAGTACTTC.

This chain links TRBV28 with TRBJ1-2; the match to TRBD1 covers 12 bases. From germline, CDR1 is MDHEN and CDR2 SYDVKM. This CDR3 contains 15 residues. The J segment lost 7 bases and the V segment lost 7 bases, leaving 10 bases of the junction unmatched. The CDR3 loop is CASTSPSGQGAGYTF. In DNA, the CDR3 is TGTGCCAGCACTTCCCCCTCGGGACAGGGGGCTGGCTACACCTTC.

The chain combines TRBV18 with TRBJ2-1; D gene uncertain. This CDR3 is built from 13 residues. Looked up from germline, CDR1 is KGHSH and CDR2 is LQKENI. V lost 5 bases and J 6 bases, leaving 11 bases between the germline ends. CDR3 protein: CASSFDYGNEQFF. In DNA form, the CDR3 reads TGTGCCAGCTCATTCGATTATGGCAATGAGCAGTTCTTC.

This clonotype has only a few counts. The chain carries TRBV7-3 and TRBJ1-2; unclear D gene. Trimming stripped 0 bases from V and 7 bases from J, with 12 bases between. From germline, CDR1 is SGHTA and CDR2 FQGTGA. The CDR3 length is 14 residues. The CDR3 region is CASSLTPGVSGYTF. The CDR3 DNA reads as TGTGCCAGCAGCTTAACGCCGGGTGTGAGTGGCTACACCTTC. The complete variable domain, with remaining parts taken from reference TRBV7-3 and TRBJ1-2, reads GAGVSQTPSNKVTEKGKYVELRCDPISGHTALYWYRQSLGQGPEFLIYFQGTGAADDSGLPNDRFFAVRPEGSVSTLKIQRTERGDSAVYLCASSLTPGVSGYTFGSGTRLTVV.

This chain connects TRBV20-1 to TRBJ1-5; tentative D call: TRBD1 (5 bases). This CDR3 region has 17 residues. V was clipped by 3 bases and J by 2 bases, with 20 bases between them. Germline V gene lookup returns CDR1 DFQATT and CDR2 SNEGSKA (reference sequence). CDR3 bases: TGCAGTGCTAGTCCCCCCACGGGGCCTCGGGGCAATCAGCCCCAGCATTTT. Its protein is CSASPPTGPRGNQPQHF.

V usage is TRBV7-9 and J usage is TRBJ2-5; D perhaps matches TRBD2 (5 bases). The CDR3 totals 14 residues. The germline V and J ends were trimmed by 3 bases and 11 bases, with 19 bases remaining between them. Germline loops: CDR1 SEHNR, CDR2 FQNEAQ (reference sequence). In DNA, the CDR3 is TGTGCCAGCAGCTTCGGGCGGGCTGGGATAGAGCAGTACTTC. It translates to CASSFGRAGIEQYF.

This sequence joins TRBV12-3 or TRBV12-4 and TRBJ1-1; D not resolved. V was pared by 5 bases and J by 7 bases, with 17 bases between. The CDR3 consists of 14 residues. CDR3 loop: CASSPRQLTVEAFF. The CDR3 region has the DNA TGTGCCAGCAGTCCCCGGCAGCTAACAGTTGAAGCTTTCTTT.

The J gene is TRBJ2-1, the V gene TRBV20-1, with D possibly matching TRBD1 (8 bases). Trimming took 5 bases from V and 4 from J, leaving 18 bases between them. Germline V gene lookup returns CDR1 DFQATT and CDR2 SNEGSKA (reference sequence). The CDR3 has 15 amino acids. CDR3 amino acids: CSAQGAGRGYNEQFF. CDR3 DNA: TGCAGTGCTCAGGGGGCAGGGCGGGGGTACAATGAGCAGTTCTTC.

The sample holds a few counts of this clonotype. The J gene is TRBJ2-7, the V gene TRBV7-2; perhaps D is TRBD1 or TRBD2 (5 bases each). The J call may be wrong; the DNA end is better matched by TRBJ2-5. Per germline, CDR1 SGHTA and CDR2 FQGNSA. CDR3 length: 14 residues. CDR3 amino acids: CASSRDGRRETQYF. Written as DNA, the CDR3 is TGTGCCAGCAGCCGGGACGGTCGGCGGGAGACCCAGTACTTC.